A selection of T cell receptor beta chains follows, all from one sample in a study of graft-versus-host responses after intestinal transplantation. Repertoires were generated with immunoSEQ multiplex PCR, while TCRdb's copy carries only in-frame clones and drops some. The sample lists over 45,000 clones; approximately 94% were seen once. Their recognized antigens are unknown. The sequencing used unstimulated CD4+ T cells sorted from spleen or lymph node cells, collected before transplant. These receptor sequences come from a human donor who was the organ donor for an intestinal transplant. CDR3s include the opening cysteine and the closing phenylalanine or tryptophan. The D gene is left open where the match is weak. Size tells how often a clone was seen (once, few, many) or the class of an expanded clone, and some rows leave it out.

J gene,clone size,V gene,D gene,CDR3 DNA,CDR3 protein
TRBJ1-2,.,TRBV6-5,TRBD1,TGTGCCAGCAGTTACTCCTACCGGACAGGCTATGGCTACACCTTC,CASSYSYRTGYGYTF
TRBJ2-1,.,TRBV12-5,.,TGTGCTAGTGGTTTGGTACGTAGTCAGAATACTTACAATGAGCAGTTCTTC,CASGLVRSQNTYNEQFF
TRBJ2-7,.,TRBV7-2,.,TGTGCCAGCAGCTTAGGGGCGCGGGGGCTCGCGTACGAGCAGTACTTC,CASSLGARGLAYEQYF
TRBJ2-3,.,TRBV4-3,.,TGCGCCAGCAGCCAAGAGCGCGCAGATACGCAGTATTTT,CASSQERADTQYF
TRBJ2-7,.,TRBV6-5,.,TGTGCCAGCAGTTTCTTCGGGCAGGGAGAGTACGAGCAGTACTTC,CASSFFGQGEYEQYF
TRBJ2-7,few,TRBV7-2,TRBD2,TGTGCCAGCAGCGTAGTAGGTTCGGGACTAGCGGGGGGGCGTTACGAGCAGTACTTC,CASSVVGSGLAGGRYEQYF
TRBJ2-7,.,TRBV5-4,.,TGTGCCAGCAGCTTGGAAGGGCGCGAGCAGTACTTC,CASSLEGREQYF
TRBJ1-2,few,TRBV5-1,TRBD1,TGCGCCAGCAGCTTGGAGTGGGGACAGGGGGGCTATGGCTACACCTTC,CASSLEWGQGGYGYTF
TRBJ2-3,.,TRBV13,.,TGTGCCAGCAGTCAAGAAGGGGATACGCAGTATTTT,CASSQEGDTQYF
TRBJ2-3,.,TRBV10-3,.,TGTGCCATCAGTGAGGACTTTGATACGCAGTATTTT,CAISEDFDTQYF
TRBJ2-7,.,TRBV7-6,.,TGTGCCAGCAGCCCCCTAGGCGAGCAGTACTTC,CASSPLGEQYF
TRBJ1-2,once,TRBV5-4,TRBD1,TGTGCCAGCAGCATTAAAGGGGGCTCGAACTATGGCTACACCTTC,CASSIKGGSNYGYTF
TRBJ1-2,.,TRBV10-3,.,TGTGCCATCAGGGGACACACCCTTAACTATGGCTACACCTTC,CAIRGHTLNYGYTF
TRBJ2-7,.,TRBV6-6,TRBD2,TGTGCCAGCAGGCAGACTAGCGGGGGGGACTACGAGCAGTACTTC,CASRQTSGGDYEQYF
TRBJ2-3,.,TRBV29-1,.,TGCAGCGTTGATGGGGCAGGGGAACAGTATTTT,CSVDGAGEQYF
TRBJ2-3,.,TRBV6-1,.,TGTGCCAGCAGTGAAGCGACAGGCTACACTACGCAGTATTTT,CASSEATGYTTQYF
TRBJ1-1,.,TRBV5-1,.,TGCGCCAGCAGCCCAGCATGGACCACTGAAGCTTTCTTT,CASSPAWTTEAFF
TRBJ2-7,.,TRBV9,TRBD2,TGTGCCAGCAGCGCGGGACTAGCGGGGAGGGAGCAGTACTTC,CASSAGLAGREQYF
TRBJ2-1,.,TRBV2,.,TGTGCCAGCAGCGCCGGGACTCCATCTCGGGAGCAGTTCTTC,CASSAGTPSREQFF
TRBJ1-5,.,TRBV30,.,TGTGCCGGCGGATCCGGGGACTATAGCAATCAGCCCCAGCATTTT,CAGGSGDYSNQPQHF
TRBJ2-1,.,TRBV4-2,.,TGTGCCAGCAGCCAAGATCAACCCAGGGGTACCTACAATGAGCAGTTCTTC,CASSQDQPRGTYNEQFF
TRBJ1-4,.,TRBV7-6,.,TGTGCCAGCAGCTTAGCGGACACTAATGAAAAACTGTTTTTT,CASSLADTNEKLFF
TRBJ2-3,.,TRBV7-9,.,TGTGCCAGCAGCACAGGCCGGGGAAGCACAGATACGCAGTATTTT,CASSTGRGSTDTQYF
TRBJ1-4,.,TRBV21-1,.,TGTGCCAGCAGCAACCGGGACAATAATGAAAAACTGTTTTTT,CASSNRDNNEKLFF
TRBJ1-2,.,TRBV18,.,TGTGCCAGCTCACACGGTCTGAGGGGCTACACCTTC,CASSHGLRGYTF
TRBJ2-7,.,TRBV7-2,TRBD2,TGTGCCAGCAGTCGACTAGCGGGCGCGTACGAGCAGTACTTC,CASSRLAGAYEQYF
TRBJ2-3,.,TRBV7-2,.,TGTGCCAGCAGCTTCAGGACTGGCACAGATACGCAGTATTTT,CASSFRTGTDTQYF
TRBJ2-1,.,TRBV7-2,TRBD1,TGTGCCAGCAGTGAGGCTTGGGACAGGGACTACAATGAGCAGTTCTTC,CASSEAWDRDYNEQFF
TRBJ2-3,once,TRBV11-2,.,TGTGCCAGCAGCTTAGCGAAACATACCACAGATACGCAGTATTTT,CASSLAKHTTDTQYF
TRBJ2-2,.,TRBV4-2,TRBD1,TGTGCCAGCAGCCAACAAGGACAGGGCGGAGGCACCGGGGAGCTGTTTTTT,CASSQQGQGGGTGELFF
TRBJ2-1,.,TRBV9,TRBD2,TGTGCCAGCAGCGTACGGTCCGGGACTAGCGGGGGGCTCAATGAGCAGTTCTTC,CASSVRSGTSGGLNEQFF
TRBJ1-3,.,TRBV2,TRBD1,TGTGCCAGCAGGTGGGACAGACCAGGAAACACCATATATTTT,CASRWDRPGNTIYF
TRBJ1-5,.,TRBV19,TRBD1,TGTGCCAGTAGTCCTAAGCGACAGGGTCTGAATCAGCCCCAGCATTTT,CASSPKRQGLNQPQHF
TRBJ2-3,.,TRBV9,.,TGTGCCAGCAGCCCCATTAGCGCGAAGGTCACAGATACGCAGTATTTT,CASSPISAKVTDTQYF
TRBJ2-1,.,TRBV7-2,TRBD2,TGTGCCAGCAGCTTAAGCGGGGGGCATTCCTACAATGAGCAGTTCTTC,CASSLSGGHSYNEQFF
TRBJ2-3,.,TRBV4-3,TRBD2,TGCGCCAGCAGCCAAGTAGTATCCGGGACTAGGGTGCAGGCAGATACGCAGTATTTT,CASSQVVSGTRVQADTQYF
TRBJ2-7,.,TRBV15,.,TGTGCCACCAGCAGATCGATTTCCCTTCGGGGAAACTCCTACGAGCAGTACTTC,CATSRSISLRGNSYEQYF
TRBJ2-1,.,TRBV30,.,TGTGCCTGGAGGAGAAATGAGCAGTTCTTC,CAWRRNEQFF
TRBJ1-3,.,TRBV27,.,TGTGCCAGCAGTTCAGAAGACAGAAACACCATATATTTT,CASSSEDRNTIYF
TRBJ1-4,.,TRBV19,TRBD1,TGTGCCATAGGTCCCTCACCGGGACAGGGGGACCGAAAACTGTTTTTT,CAIGPSPGQGDRKLFF
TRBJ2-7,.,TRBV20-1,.,TGCAGTGCTAGGCGGCGGGACGAGCAGTACTTC,CSARRRDEQYF
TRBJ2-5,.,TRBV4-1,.,TGCGCCAGCAGCCACCCTGCCATTAGAGAGACCCAGTACTTC,CASSHPAIRETQYF